Following are 2 T cell receptor beta chains from one sample sequenced in a study of graft-versus-host responses after intestinal transplantation. Intraepithelial and lamina propria lymphocytes were isolated from graft specimens. Sequenced by immunoSEQ multiplex PCR; TCRdb stores in-frame clones only, minus some. The sample holds 25,000 to 30,000 clones, about 80% seen once. The input for sequencing was ileum tissue, taken 98 days after intestinal transplantation. The origin of the receptors is a human patient who received an intestinal transplant, so some T cells may come from the graft donor.

This chain joins TRBV6-5 and TRBJ2-1; D might be TRBD2 (6 bases). Between the trimmed V and J ends, which lost 4 bases and 5 bases, there was a span of 12 bases. In germline, CDR1 is MNHEY, CDR2 SVGAGI. This CDR3 has 14 residues. The CDR3 region has the DNA TGTGCCAGCAGTTTTGGGGGGAGGAACAATGAGCAGTTCTTC. Translating it yields CASSFGGRNNEQFF.

The genes are TRBV6-5 and TRBJ1-2; D is unresolved. The CDR3 length is 13 residues. Germline lookup yields CDR1 MNHEY and CDR2 SVGAGI. The V end lost 5 bases, the J end lost 4 bases, and 11 bases lay between the germline ends. The CDR3 nucleotides read TGTGCCAGCAGTGCGTCCAACCTCTATGGCTACACCTTC. It codes for CASSASNLYGYTF.